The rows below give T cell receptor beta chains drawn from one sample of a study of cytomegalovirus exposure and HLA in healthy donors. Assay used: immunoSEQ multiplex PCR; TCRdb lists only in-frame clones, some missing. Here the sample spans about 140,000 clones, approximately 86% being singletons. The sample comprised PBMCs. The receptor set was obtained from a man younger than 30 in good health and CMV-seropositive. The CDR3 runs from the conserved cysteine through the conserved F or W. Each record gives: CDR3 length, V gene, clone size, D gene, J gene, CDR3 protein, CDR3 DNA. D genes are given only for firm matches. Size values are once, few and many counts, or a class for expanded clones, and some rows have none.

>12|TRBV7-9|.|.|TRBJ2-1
CASSLDGGVEFF
TGTGCCAGCAGCTTAGATGGCGGGGTAGAGTTCTTC
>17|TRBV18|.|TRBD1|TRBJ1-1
CASSPRTGGAANTEAFF
TGTGCCAGCTCACCTCGGACAGGGGGCGCGGCGAACACTGAAGCTTTCTTT
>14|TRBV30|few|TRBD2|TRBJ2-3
CAWSHGGGRGTQYF
TGTGCCTGGAGTCACGGGGGGGGCCGCGGGACGCAGTATTTT
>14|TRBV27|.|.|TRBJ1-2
CASKPAGGNYGYTF
TGTGCCAGCAAACCCGCCGGGGGGAACTATGGCTACACCTTC
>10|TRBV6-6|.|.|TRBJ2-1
CASGTSEQFF
TGTGCCAGCGGAACTAGCGAGCAGTTCTTC
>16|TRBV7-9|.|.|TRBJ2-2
CASSPQGWSMAGELFF
TGTGCCAGCAGCCCTCAGGGTTGGTCCATGGCCGGGGAGCTGTTTTTT
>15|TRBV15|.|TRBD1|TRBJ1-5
CATSGRQGPDQPQHF
TGTGCCACCAGCGGCAGACAGGGACCGGATCAGCCCCAGCATTTT
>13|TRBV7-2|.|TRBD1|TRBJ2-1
CASTLVPGQEKFF
TGTGCCAGCACCCTGGTCCCGGGACAGGAGAAGTTCTTC
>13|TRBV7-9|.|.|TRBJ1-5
CASSLSSDRPQHF
TGTGCCAGCAGCTTATCGTCAGATCGGCCCCAGCATTTT
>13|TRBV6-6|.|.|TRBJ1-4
CASSYAGNEKLFF
TGTGCCAGCAGTTACGCGGGAAATGAAAAACTGTTTTTT
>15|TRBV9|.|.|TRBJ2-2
CASSVGGDSTGELFF
TGTGCCAGCAGCGTAGGGGGGGACAGCACCGGGGAGCTGTTTTTT
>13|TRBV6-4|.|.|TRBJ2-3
CASSAGYTDTQYF
TGTGCCAGCAGTGCCGGGTACACAGATACGCAGTATTTT
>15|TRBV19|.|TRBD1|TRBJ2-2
CASSITGGNTGELFF
TGTGCCAGTAGTATTACAGGGGGCAACACCGGGGAGCTGTTTTTT
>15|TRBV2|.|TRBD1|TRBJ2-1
CASSKDRGSQWVQFF
TGTGCCAGCAGTAAAGACAGGGGATCACAATGGGTGCAGTTCTTC
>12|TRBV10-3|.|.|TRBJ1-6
CASRPDGSPLHF
TGTGCCAGTCGCCCCGACGGGTCACCCCTCCACTTT
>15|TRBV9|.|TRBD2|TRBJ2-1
CASSESGGAVNEQFF
TGTGCCAGCAGCGAGAGCGGGGGGGCTGTCAATGAGCAGTTCTTC
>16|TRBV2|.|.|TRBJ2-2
CASSEEGALDTGELFF
TGTGCCAGCAGTGAAGAAGGGGCCTTAGACACCGGGGAGCTGTTTTTT